Here is one T cell receptor (beta chain) with its context. Its antigen is undetermined. TCRdb analysed the 5' RACE reads with MiXCR anew, one entry per CDR3 protein. The sample shows around 500,000 distinct CDR3 sequences, roughly a fifth of them seen only once. The trim removed 2 bases at V and 4 bases at J, leaving 3 bases unmatched. CDR1 and CDR2 from the germline V gene are MNHEY and SVGAGI. The CDR3 is made up of 17 amino acids. This sample stems from a study of T cells after yellow fever vaccination. Study-level points and caveats: Though weaker, the secondary response peaked faster, on day 5 versus 15. Repertoires sorted by FACS could include abundant clonotypes that are contaminants from the bulk population.

The chain employs TRBV6-5 and TRBJ2-3, with 16 bases lining up with TRBD2. The sequenced sample was PBMCs, obtained roughly 23 days after the first yellow fever vaccination. This sequence was found in a man younger than 30 who received the YFV17D yellow fever vaccine. DNA for the CDR3: TGTGCCAGCAGTTACCAGGGACTAGCGGGGGGGCCAGATACGCAGTATTTT. It is translated as CASSYQGLAGGPDTQYF.